This TCR beta chain was identified during a study of T cells after posttransplantation cyclophosphamide. This clone has ten or more counts. Its antigen is unidentified. Whole-study results and caveats: TRB overlap between skin or GI tissue T cells and blood was limited. Recipient CMV seropositivity and CMV reactivation strongly tracked TRB clonality.

This CDR3 comprises 16 residues. V shed 0 bases, J shed 2 bases, and the junction held 6 bases outside the gene matches. Germline CDR1 and CDR2: SGDLS and YYNGEE. TCRdb's table, derived via immunoSEQ multiplex PCR, lists solely in-frame clones and lacks some. This sample carries tens of thousands of clones, none of them present only once. The related graft donor's blood sample was taken on the day of bone marrow donation. The chain employs TRBV9 and TRBJ2-3, with 7 bases matching TRBD1. The TCR comes from a man aged 45-65 years in good health, CMV-negative, and a related stem cell transplant donor. Sample: PBMCs. The CDR3 nucleotides are TGTGCCAGCAGCGTAGACCCCAGGGGGTTCACAGATACGCAGTATTTT. It translates to CASSVDPRGFTDTQYF.